Sequencing of this T cell receptor beta chain was carried out in a study of siplizumab effects on memory and regulatory T cells. Study-level results: The majority of clones, roughly 75-95% of proliferating CD4+ or CD8+ clones, lacked an assignable naive or memory phenotype. The Treg-derived share of mappable alloreactive CD4+ clones averaged 68.8% with siplizumab and approximately 28% in controls. The suppressive capacity of proliferating Tregs from siplizumab cultures remained unconfirmed.

For this clone: As yet, its antigen is unknown.

The CDR3 totals 10 residues. The ends were cut back, 3 bases at V and 9 bases at J, with 8 bases in the middle. CDR1 and CDR2 from the germline V gene are DFQATT and SNEGSKA (reference sequence). Data came from immunoSEQ multiplex PCR; TCRdb stores just in-frame clones and leaves some out. The sample shows approximately 94,000 clones, about nine tenths of them seen only once. This receptor was identified in a human donor in good health. This chain links TRBV20-1 with TRBJ2-5; unclear D gene. What was sequenced was CD4+ T cells sorted from blood. The CDR3 reads CSASLGAQYF. For the CDR3, the DNA is TGCAGTGCTAGTCTTGGTGCCCAGTACTTC.